The next 20 T cell receptor beta chains were all read from a single sample in a study of shared clonotypes between healthy human individuals. Measured with immunoSEQ multiplex PCR; TCRdb has only the in-frame clones, and not every one. The data contain hundreds of thousands of clones, about 74% of them singletons. The sequenced sample consisted of memory CD4+ T cells sorted from blood. As to subset: CD45RA-negative fraction. These TCRs come from a woman between 25 and 40 years old in good health.

The chain recombines TRBV19 with TRBJ2-4, with 10 nucleotides matching TRBD2. The CDR3 totals 15 residues. CDR1 is LNHDA, CDR2 SQIVND, per germline (reference sequence). The J segment lost 1 base and the V segment lost 7 bases, leaving 4 bases of the junction unmatched. The CDR3 DNA follows: TGTGCCAGTAAGGGACTAGCGACGGCCAAAAACATTCAGTACTTC. This translates into CASKGLATAKNIQYF.

This clone occurred a few times. The gene calls are TRBV6-6 and TRBJ2-7; unclear D gene. Germline CDR1 is MNHNY and CDR2 is SVGAGI (reference sequence). This CDR3 spans 15 amino acids. V gave up 5 bases and J gave up 0 bases, with 14 bases separating them. CDR3 region: CASSRSNSGSYEQYF. Here the CDR3 DNA reads TGTGCCAGCAGTAGATCCAACTCGGGCTCCTACGAGCAGTACTTC.

The rearrangement uses TRBV28 and TRBJ1-1, with a weak D call TRBD1 (6 bases). V dropped 7 bases and J dropped 4 bases, with 16 bases sitting between them. This CDR3 is 14 amino acids long. Germline-derived CDR1 and CDR2 are MDHEN and SYDVKM. CDR3 residues: CASIVGGGSTEAFF. DNA of the CDR3: TGTGCCAGCATTGTAGGGGGTGGGAGCACTGAAGCTTTCTTT.

A single count supports this clone. The chain combines TRBV28 with TRBJ1-5; D perhaps matches TRBD1 (5 bases). The CDR3 has 17 residues. Germline V gives CDR1 MDHEN, CDR2 SYDVKM. Trimming cost V 5 bases and J 7 bases, with 24 bases left between them. As DNA, the CDR3 is TGTGCCAGCAGTCAACCGCGGGGCAGGTCCCCTCTACAGCCCCAGCATTTT. This encodes CASSQPRGRSPLQPQHF.

Turning to this clone: Other DNA sequences in the sample encode the same CDR3. The chain carries TRBV28 and TRBJ2-5; D is undetermined. Germline-derived CDR1 and CDR2 are MDHEN and SYDVKM. The CDR3 is 11 amino acids. With 6 bases removed from V and 5 bases from J, the gap between germline ends came to 7 bases. CDR3 protein: CASSLSETQYF. In DNA form, the CDR3 reads TGTGCCAGCAGCCTTAGTGAGACCCAGTACTTC.

This chain connects TRBV5-4 to TRBJ1-1; 9 positions match TRBD1. The length of the CDR3 is 15 residues. Unmatched junction bases numbered 7, after V lost 5 bases and J lost 2 bases. Germline V gene sequence: CDR1 SGHNT, CDR2 YYREEE (reference sequence). CDR3 DNA: TGTGCCAGCAGGGGGGGGACAGGGCAAAACACTGAAGCTTTCTTT. Translating gives CASRGGTGQNTEAFF.

V gene TRBV5-1 combines with J gene TRBJ2-1; 10 nucleotides align to TRBD1. The germline V gene encodes CDR1 SGHRS and CDR2 YFSETQ. The CDR3 extends over 16 amino acids. After removal of 1 base from V and 6 bases from J, the junction contained 7 bases not matched to a gene. The CDR3 reads CASSLLSGQGFNEQFF. CDR3 DNA: TGCGCCAGCAGCTTGTTGTCGGGACAGGGGTTCAATGAGCAGTTCTTC.

The V and J genes are TRBV19 and TRBJ2-3; either TRBD1 or TRBD2 may supply D (5 bases each). In germline, CDR1 is LNHDA, CDR2 SQIVND (reference sequence). The CDR3 runs to 15 residues. The V end was cut by 3 bases, the J end by 2 bases, with 12 bases between. This chain's CDR3 is CASSMWDLSTDTQYF. The CDR3 DNA follows: TGTGCCAGTAGTATGTGGGACCTTTCCACAGATACGCAGTATTTT.

This chain uses TRBV28 with TRBJ2-5; 9 bases line up with TRBD2. Looked up from germline, CDR1 is MDHEN and CDR2 is SYDVKM. The CDR3 has 14 residues. J gave up 6 bases and V 7 bases, and 9 bases lay outside the gene matches. The CDR3 protein is CASKTREGWKTQYF. Written as DNA, the CDR3 is TGTGCCAGCAAGACGCGGGAGGGTTGGAAGACCCAGTACTTC.

V usage is TRBV25-1 and J usage is TRBJ2-1; 7 bases align to TRBD2. This CDR3 spans 16 amino acids. After removal of 5 bases from V and 5 bases from J, the junction contained 12 bases not matched to a gene. From germline, CDR1 is MGHDK and CDR2 SYGVNS. The CDR3 loop reads CASSSPLAEIDNEQFF. In DNA, the CDR3 is TGTGCCAGCAGTAGCCCCCTAGCGGAGATTGACAATGAGCAGTTCTTC.

Notes on this clone: Distinct nucleotide sequences in the sample also encode this CDR3. This chain uses TRBV6-6 with TRBJ1-1; D gene unclear. The CDR3 spans 13 residues. Trimming removed 2 bases at V and 1 base at J, with 5 bases between. In germline, CDR1 is MNHNY, CDR2 SVGAGI (reference sequence). The DNA for the CDR3 is TGTGCCAGCAGTTACCTGTCGAACACTGAAGCTTTCTTT. It encodes CASSYLSNTEAFF.

The V and J genes are TRBV5-5 and TRBJ2-1; 11 bases fit TRBD2. This CDR3 is built from 16 residues. The germline gives CDR1 SGHKS, CDR2 YYEKEE (reference sequence). The trim removed 4 bases at V and 2 bases at J, leaving 5 bases unmatched. CDR3 nucleotides: TGTGCCAGCAGCGCCTCGACTAGCGGGACCTACAATGAGCAGTTCTTC. Encoded protein: CASSASTSGTYNEQFF.

The rearrangement links TRBV13 to TRBJ2-4, with a tentative D call TRBD2 (6 bases). CDR1 and CDR2 (germline): PRHDT, FYEKMQ (reference sequence). Trimming shortened V by 0 bases and J by 2 bases, and 8 bases separated the two germline ends. There are 15 residues in the CDR3. The DNA for the CDR3 is TGTGCCAGCAGCTTAGGGGGACTCCCCAAAAACATTCAGTACTTC. As protein: CASSLGGLPKNIQYF. Using reference TRBV13 and TRBJ2-4 for the parts outside the CDR3, the full variable domain is AAGVIQSPRHLIKEKRETATLKCYPIPRHDTVYWYQQGPGQDPQFLISFYEKMQSDKGSIPDRFSAQQFSDYHSELNMSSLELGDSALYFCASSLGGLPKNIQYFGAGTRLSVL.

There are many counts of this clone. This chain uses TRBV4-1 with TRBJ2-1, with D possibly matching TRBD2 (5 bases). The V and J ends lost 0 bases and 10 bases respectively, with 19 bases between them. Germline V gene data show CDR1 as MGHRA and CDR2 as YSYEKL. The CDR3 has 16 amino acids. The CDR3 loop is CASSQEERLGTREQFF. As DNA, the CDR3 is TGCGCCAGCAGCCAAGAAGAGCGGCTGGGTACACGCGAGCAGTTCTTC.

This chain uses TRBV6-5 with TRBJ2-2, with TRBD1 matching 11 bases. The germline V gene encodes CDR1 MNHEY and CDR2 SVGAGI. The CDR3 loop spans 15 amino acids. The ends lost 6 bases at V and 7 bases at J; junction bases unmatched: 7. In DNA form, the CDR3 reads TGTGCCAGCAGCTTGGACAGGGGGCTCGGCGGGGAGCTGTTTTTT. It codes for CASSLDRGLGGELFF.

The CDR3 loop reads CASSPIEVGQGYNEQFF. The CDR3 bases are TGTGCCAGCTCACCAATAGAAGTGGGACAGGGCTACAATGAGCAGTTCTTC. The chain employs TRBV18 and TRBJ2-1; 9 nucleotides line up with TRBD1. The J segment lost 3 bases and the V segment lost 2 bases, leaving 8 bases of the junction unmatched. This CDR3 has 17 amino acids. From germline, CDR1 is KGHSH and CDR2 LQKENI.

In its sample, this clone was seen many times. This chain connects TRBV10-2 to TRBJ2-3, with 9 bases identical to TRBD1. CDR3 length: 14 amino acids. V shed 6 bases and J 3 bases; nucleotides not matched to a gene: 4. CDR1 and CDR2 from the germline V gene are WSHSY and SAAADI. DNA for the CDR3: TGCGCCAGCAGCCGGGACAGGGTGACAGATACGCAGTATTTT. This codes for CASSRDRVTDTQYF.

The rearrangement joins TRBV27 to TRBJ2-1; 7 nucleotides match TRBD1. This CDR3 is 12 amino acids long. The germline V gene has CDR1 MNHEY and CDR2 SMNVEV (reference sequence). The V and J ends lost 3 bases and 10 bases, in that order; junction bases with no gene match: 3. CDR3 sequence: CASSFRQGEQFF. Here the CDR3 DNA reads TGTGCCAGCAGTTTCCGACAGGGCGAGCAGTTCTTC.

In this sample, this clone turned up a few times. This chain connects TRBV28 to TRBJ1-2, with 7 bases lining up with TRBD1. The CDR3 contains 13 residues. J was trimmed by 4 bases and V by 5 bases; bases with no gene match: 4. Looked up from germline, CDR1 is MDHEN and CDR2 is SYDVKM. DNA of the CDR3: TGTGCCAGCAGTCGTCAGGGGGTCTATGGCTACACCTTC. This gives the protein CASSRQGVYGYTF.

The rearrangement joins TRBV4-1 to TRBJ1-5; TRBD1 agrees at 7 bases. The length of the CDR3 is 15 residues. Per germline, CDR1 MGHRA and CDR2 YSYEKL. V lost 4 bases, J lost 3 bases, and 6 bases stayed unmatched. CDR3 DNA sequence: TGCGCCAGCAGCCCGCCCGACAGGGACAATCAGCCCCAGCATTTT. Translating it yields CASSPPDRDNQPQHF.